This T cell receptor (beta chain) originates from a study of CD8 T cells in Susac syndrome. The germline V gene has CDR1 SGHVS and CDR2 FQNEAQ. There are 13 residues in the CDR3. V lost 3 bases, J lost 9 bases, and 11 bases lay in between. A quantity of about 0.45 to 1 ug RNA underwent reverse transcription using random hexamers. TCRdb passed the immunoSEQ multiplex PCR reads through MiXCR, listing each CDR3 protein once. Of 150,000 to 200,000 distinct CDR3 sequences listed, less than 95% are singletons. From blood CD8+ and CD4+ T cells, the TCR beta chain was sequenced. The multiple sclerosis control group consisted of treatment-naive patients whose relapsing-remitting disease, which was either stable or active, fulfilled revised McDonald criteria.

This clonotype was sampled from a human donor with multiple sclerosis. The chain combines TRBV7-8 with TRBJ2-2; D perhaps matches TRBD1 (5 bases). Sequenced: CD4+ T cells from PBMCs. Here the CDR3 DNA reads TGTGCCAGCAGCTTGGACAAAGTTCGGGAGCTGTTTTTT. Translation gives CASSLDKVRELFF.